These T cell receptor beta chains were read from a single sample in a study of T cells of healthy individuals. TCRdb used MiXCR to reprocess the 5' RACE reads, holding one entry per CDR3 protein. The table records under 70,000 distinct CDR3 sequences, approximately 15% of them present only once. Receptor source: a human donor in good health. Each CDR3 is given with its conserved first and last residue. D genes are given only for firm matches. Size values are once, few and many counts, or a class for expanded clones, and some rows have none.

j_gene	d_gene	v_gene	abundance	CDR3nt	CDR3aa
TRBJ2-5	TRBD1	TRBV24-1	-	TGTGCCACCAGTGACCTGATCAGACAGGGTTTGGGAGAGACCCAGTACTTC	CATSDLIRQGLGETQYF
TRBJ1-1	-	TRBV19	many	TGTGCCAGTAGTATGGATTGGTACACTGAAGCTTTCTTT	CASSMDWYTEAFF
TRBJ2-1	TRBD2	TRBV2	few	TGTGCCAGCAGTCCTTTTCCGTCGTTAACCGGGACTAGCGGCTACAATGAGCAGTTCTTC	CASSPFPSLTGTSGYNEQFF
TRBJ2-7	TRBD2	TRBV20-1	-	TGCAGTGATAGGGAAAAGCGGGGGGGCCGGTACGAGCAGTACTTC	CSDREKRGGRYEQYF
TRBJ2-3	TRBD1	TRBV2	-	TGTGCCAGCAGAAGGTCGCAGGGGGCCGCAGATACGCAGTATTTT	CASRRSQGAADTQYF
TRBJ2-5	TRBD2	TRBV10-2	few	TGCGCCAGCACCGGGGGGGGGCAAGAGACCCAGTACTTC	CASTGGGQETQYF
TRBJ2-7	TRBD2	TRBV7-9	-	TGTGCCAGCAGCCGACTAGCGGGTGACGAGCAGTACTTC	CASSRLAGDEQYF
TRBJ2-7	-	TRBV6-6	-	TGTGCCAGCAGTTACTCTCCCGGACAGTCCTACGAGCAGTACTTC	CASSYSPGQSYEQYF
TRBJ2-3	TRBD2	TRBV5-1	many	TGCGCCAGCAGCTTGGATCCAGCGGGGTCCGGCGATACGCAGTATTTT	CASSLDPAGSGDTQYF
TRBJ2-1	-	TRBV15	many	TGTGCCACCAGCAGAGTCGGCGGGACGAAACCCTACAATGAGCAGTTCTTC	CATSRVGGTKPYNEQFF
TRBJ2-1	-	TRBV29-1	-	TGCAGCGTTGAAGATTCTGCTCCGGGACACGTATACAATGAGCAGTTCTTC	CSVEDSAPGHVYNEQFF
TRBJ1-5	TRBD1	TRBV3-1	many	TGTGCCAGCAGCCTGGGACAGGGTTCCAATCAGCCCCAGCATTTT	CASSLGQGSNQPQHF
TRBJ1-4	-	TRBV4-1	many	TGCGCCAGCAGCATACGAAGGAATGAAAAACTGTTTTTT	CASSIRRNEKLFF
TRBJ1-6	-	TRBV5-1	few	TGCGCCAGCAGCTTGGGGGCCCGGCCCCTCCACTTT	CASSLGARPLHF
TRBJ2-7	TRBD2	TRBV7-2	many	TGTGCCAGCAGCTTAAGACTAGCGGGGGTCTCTTGGGAGCAGTACTTC	CASSLRLAGVSWEQYF
TRBJ1-2	TRBD1	TRBV20-1	few	TGCAGTGCTCGGGACAGCCAAAACTATGGCTACACCTTC	CSARDSQNYGYTF
TRBJ1-5	-	TRBV5-1	many	TGCGCCAGCAGCTTGGCCTATAATCAGCCCCAGCATTTT	CASSLAYNQPQHF
TRBJ1-6	-	TRBV3-2	few	TGTGCCAGCAGCCAAAAGGGGGTGAGCGATTCACCCCTCCACTTT	CASSQKGVSDSPLHF
TRBJ2-5	-	TRBV5-6	few	TGTGCCAGCAGCGTAACAGGGTTAGAGACCCAGTACTTC	CASSVTGLETQYF
TRBJ2-1	-	TRBV6-1	medium-sized	TGTGCCAGCAGGGCGACCGACTACAATGAGCAGTTCTTC	CASRATDYNEQFF
TRBJ1-5	-	TRBV20-1	few	TGCAGTGCTAGTATCGGCAATCAGCCCCAGCATTTT	CSASIGNQPQHF
TRBJ2-7	-	TRBV21-1	-	TGTGCCAGCGGCGGGGACAGGGTGAGCTCCTACGAGCAGTACTTC	CASGGDRVSSYEQYF
TRBJ1-2	-	TRBV24-1	-	TGTGCCACCAGTCAGGCGGGCGCAGGTGGCTACACCTTC	CATSQAGAGGYTF
TRBJ2-7	-	TRBV12-2	few	TGTGCAAGTCGCTTGTTTCAGCCCTCCTACGAGCAGTACTTC	CASRLFQPSYEQYF
TRBJ2-1	TRBD2	TRBV23-1	few	TGCGCCAGCAGTCATCTCCCGCCTAGCGGACACAATGAGCAGTTCTTC	CASSHLPPSGHNEQFF
TRBJ2-5	-	TRBV12-5	many	TGTGCTAGTGGTTTGGGCAGGGAAGAGACCCAGTACTTC	CASGLGREETQYF
TRBJ1-2	-	TRBV9	many	TGTGCCAGCAGCGTAAGAAGGGACGGGGACTATGGCTACACCTTC	CASSVRRDGDYGYTF
TRBJ2-3	-	TRBV24-1	many	TGTGCCACCAGTGATATTCAGGGGGGCGAAACAGATACGCAGTATTTT	CATSDIQGGETDTQYF
TRBJ2-7	-	TRBV20-1	many	TGCAGTGCTAGAAAAGTAGCTACCTACGAGCAGTACTTC	CSARKVATYEQYF
TRBJ2-5	TRBD1	TRBV23-1	-	TGCGCCAGCAGTCAATCATCCCAGGGGGCTAGGGAGACCCAGTACTTC	CASSQSSQGARETQYF
TRBJ1-5	-	TRBV29-1	-	TGCAGCGTTGCTTGGGACTCCCAGCAGCCCCAGCATTTT	CSVAWDSQQPQHF
TRBJ1-2	-	TRBV4-1	-	TGCGCCAGCAGCCAAGCCGACCGTAACTATGGCTACACCTTC	CASSQADRNYGYTF
TRBJ2-7	-	TRBV19	many	TGTGCCAGTAGCCGGCCGAACGGACAATCCGAGCAGTACTTC	CASSRPNGQSEQYF
TRBJ1-1	TRBD1	TRBV10-3	few	TGTGCCATCAGGGGACAGCAGAACACTGAAGCTTTCTTT	CAIRGQQNTEAFF
TRBJ2-3	-	TRBV4-1	many	TGCGCCAGCAGCCCCGACCAGGATACGCAGTATTTT	CASSPDQDTQYF
TRBJ2-3	TRBD1	TRBV10-3	-	TGTGCCATCAGCCGGACAGGTGAGGCAGATACGCAGTATTTT	CAISRTGEADTQYF
TRBJ1-1	-	TRBV13	many	TGTGCCAGCAGCGGCCGCGGTCGGGCTTATAACACTGAAGCTTTCTTT	CASSGRGRAYNTEAFF
TRBJ1-4	-	TRBV29-1	few	TGCAGCGTTGGTCGGTCAGGGGACGAAAAACTGTTTTTT	CSVGRSGDEKLFF
TRBJ1-1	TRBD1	TRBV4-3	-	TGCGCCAGCAGCCAAGATCAGGGGGCTGAAGCTTTCTTT	CASSQDQGAEAFF
TRBJ2-7	TRBD2	TRBV13	few	TGTGCCAGCAGCCCACGTCTCGATTCAGCGGGACGCAGATACGAGCAGTACTTC	CASSPRLDSAGRRYEQYF
TRBJ2-3	-	TRBV6-5	few	TGTGCCAGCAGTCCACGGTCAAGCACAGATACGCAGTATTTT	CASSPRSSTDTQYF
TRBJ1-2	-	TRBV18	-	TGTGCCAGCTCACCAAGGAGAGGCTTC	CASSPRRGF
TRBJ2-1	TRBD2	TRBV9	many	TGTGCCAGCAGCGTTGGTGCGGGAGGGAATAATGAGCAGTTCTTC	CASSVGAGGNNEQFF
TRBJ1-2	-	TRBV7-9	-	TGTGCCAGCAGCTTTCAAGCGAGGGGCTATGGCTACACCTTC	CASSFQARGYGYTF
TRBJ2-4	TRBD2	TRBV20-1	-	TGCAGTGCCCCACTCGGGGGGAGTGGGAACATTCAGTACTTC	CSAPLGGSGNIQYF
TRBJ1-2	-	TRBV2	-	TGTGCCAGCAGCTTAAACTCGGACGCGGCGTCCTCTGGCCACACCTTC	CASSLNSDAASSGHTF
TRBJ1-5	TRBD1	TRBV29-1	many	TGCAGCGTTGAGGTGGCAGACAGGGCCCAGCATTTT	CSVEVADRAQHF
TRBJ2-3	-	TRBV11-3	many	TGTGCCAGCAGCCGGGCGGCGGGGTTCAGGGAGGATACGCAGTATTTT	CASSRAAGFREDTQYF
TRBJ2-7	-	TRBV4-2	few	TGTGCCAGCAGCCTCGGACAGAGCTCCTACGAGCAGTACTTC	CASSLGQSSYEQYF
TRBJ1-5	-	TRBV9	-	TGTGGGGGGACTAGCAATCAGCCCCAGCATTTT	CGGTSNQPQHF
TRBJ1-2	-	TRBV10-2	many	TGCGCCAGCAGTGCGGGTCTGGACACTAACTATGGCTACACCTTC	CASSAGLDTNYGYTF
TRBJ2-7	TRBD1	TRBV6-2/TRBV6-3	-	TGTGCCAGCAGAAAGGGGGCGAGATACGAGCAGTACTTC	CASRKGARYEQYF
TRBJ2-2	TRBD2	TRBV7-3	many	TGTGCCAGCAGCCTCGGACTAGCGGGGGGAACCGGGGAGCTGTTTTTT	CASSLGLAGGTGELFF
TRBJ2-1	TRBD2	TRBV5-1	-	TGCGCCAGCAGCTTGGATGCGGGGGGCTACAATGAGCAGTTCTTC	CASSLDAGGYNEQFF
TRBJ1-6	TRBD1	TRBV23-1	many	TGCGCCAGCAGCCACGCCAAATCCGGGACAGATTCACCCCTCCACTTT	CASSHAKSGTDSPLHF
TRBJ2-1	TRBD1	TRBV2	many	TGTGCCAGCTCTTCTGGGACAGCCGGTGAGCAGTTCTTC	CASSSGTAGEQFF
TRBJ1-6	-	TRBV5-4	many	TGTGCCAGCAGCTTGTTGGGTAAAAATTCACCCCTCCACTTT	CASSLLGKNSPLHF
TRBJ2-3	-	TRBV20-1	many	TGCAGTGCTAGATCAGTCTTAACTAGCACAGATACGCAGTATTTT	CSARSVLTSTDTQYF
TRBJ2-5	-	TRBV9	-	TGTGCCAGCAGCGTAGCTAACGTACAAGAGACCCAGTACTTC	CASSVANVQETQYF